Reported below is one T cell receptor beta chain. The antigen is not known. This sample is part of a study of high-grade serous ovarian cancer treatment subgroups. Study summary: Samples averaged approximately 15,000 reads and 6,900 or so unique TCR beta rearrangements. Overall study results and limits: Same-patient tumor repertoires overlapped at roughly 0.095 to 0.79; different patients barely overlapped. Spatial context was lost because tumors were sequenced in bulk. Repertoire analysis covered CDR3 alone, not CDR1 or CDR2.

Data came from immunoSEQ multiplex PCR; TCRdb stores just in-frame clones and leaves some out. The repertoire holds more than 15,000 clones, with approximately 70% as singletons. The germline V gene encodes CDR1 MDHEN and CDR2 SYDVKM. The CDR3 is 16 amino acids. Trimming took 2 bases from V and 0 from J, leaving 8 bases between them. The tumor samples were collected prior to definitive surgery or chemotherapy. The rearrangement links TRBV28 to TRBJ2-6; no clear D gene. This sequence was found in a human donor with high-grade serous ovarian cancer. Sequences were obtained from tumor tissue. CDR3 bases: TGTGCCAGCAGTTTACCACCGCACTCTGGGGCCAACGTCCTGACTTTC. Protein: CASSLPPHSGANVLTF. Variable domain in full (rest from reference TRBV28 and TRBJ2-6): DVKVTQSSRYLVKRTGEKVFLECVQDMDHENMFWYRQDPGLGLRLIYFSYDVKMKEKGDIPEGYSVSREKKERFSLILESASTNQTSMYLCASSLPPHSGANVLTFGAGSRLTVL.